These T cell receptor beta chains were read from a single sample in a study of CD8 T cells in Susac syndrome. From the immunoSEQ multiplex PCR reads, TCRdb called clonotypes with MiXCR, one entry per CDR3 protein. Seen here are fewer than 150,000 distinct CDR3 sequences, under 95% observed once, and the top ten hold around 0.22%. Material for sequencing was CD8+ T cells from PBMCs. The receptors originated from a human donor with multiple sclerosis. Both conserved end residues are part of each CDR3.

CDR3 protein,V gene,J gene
CASYTDGSYSGANVLTF,TRBV12-3/TRBV12-4,TRBJ2-6
CASSLGGLVRDTQYF,TRBV27,TRBJ2-3
CASSLDLLEVFF,TRBV7-9,TRBJ1-4
CASSVAWASTDTQYF,TRBV9,TRBJ2-3
CSVIAGGENIQYF,TRBV29-1,TRBJ2-4
CASSLLTSGVDEQYF,TRBV28,TRBJ2-7
CASQGGGFYEQYF,TRBV7-9,TRBJ2-7
CASSTTSGNSYEQYF,TRBV5-1,TRBJ2-7
CASSYSQGGWPQHF,TRBV6-2/TRBV6-3,TRBJ1-5
CASSLIQGDEQYF,TRBV27,TRBJ2-7
CASSHSIAGSHEQFF,TRBV23-1,TRBJ2-1
CASSPTSAGTQYF,TRBV12-3/TRBV12-4,TRBJ2-5
CASSLGVLKLFF,TRBV7-8,TRBJ2-2
CASSLDSLQTQYF,TRBV7-6,TRBJ2-5
CASSFFAGTEAFF,TRBV6-5,TRBJ1-1
CSVESAGPGANVLTF,TRBV29-1,TRBJ2-6
CASSQFTSGRYTQYF,TRBV4-1,TRBJ2-3
CASTTGYHEQFF,TRBV12-5,TRBJ2-1
CASSQDTTGLSSTDTQYF,TRBV14,TRBJ2-3
CASSIRGINTEAFF,TRBV27,TRBJ1-1
CASSQAGEEKLFF,TRBV4-1,TRBJ1-4
CASSLPTSGSYEQYF,TRBV5-6,TRBJ2-7
CASSRTGFYEQYF,TRBV6-2/TRBV6-3,TRBJ2-7
CASSPLQGTVRSGANVLTF,TRBV11-2,TRBJ2-6
CASSHFSGSYEQYF,TRBV7-2,TRBJ2-7